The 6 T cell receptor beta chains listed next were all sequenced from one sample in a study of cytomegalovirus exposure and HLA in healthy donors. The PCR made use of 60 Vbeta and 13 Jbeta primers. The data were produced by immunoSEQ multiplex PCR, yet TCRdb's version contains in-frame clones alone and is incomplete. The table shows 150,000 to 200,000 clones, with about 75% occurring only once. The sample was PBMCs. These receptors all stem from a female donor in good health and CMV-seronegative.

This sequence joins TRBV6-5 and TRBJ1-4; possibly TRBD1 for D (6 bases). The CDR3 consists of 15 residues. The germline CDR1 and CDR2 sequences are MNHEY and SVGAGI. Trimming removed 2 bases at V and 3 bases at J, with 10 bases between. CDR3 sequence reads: CASSYTAGANEKLFF. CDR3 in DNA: TGTGCCAGCAGTTACACGGCAGGGGCTAATGAAAAACTGTTTTTT.

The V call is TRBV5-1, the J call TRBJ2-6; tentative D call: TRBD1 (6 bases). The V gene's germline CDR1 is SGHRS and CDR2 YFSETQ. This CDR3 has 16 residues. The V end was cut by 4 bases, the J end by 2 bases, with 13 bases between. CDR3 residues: CASSPQAGAGANVLTF. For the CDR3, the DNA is TGCGCCAGCAGCCCCCAGGCAGGGGCTGGGGCCAACGTCCTGACTTTC.

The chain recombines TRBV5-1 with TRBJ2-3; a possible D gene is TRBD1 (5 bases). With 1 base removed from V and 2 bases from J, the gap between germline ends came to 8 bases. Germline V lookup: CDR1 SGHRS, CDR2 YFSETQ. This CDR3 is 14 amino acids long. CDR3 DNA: TGCGCCAGCAGCTTGAGGGGCCCCACAGATACGCAGTATTTT. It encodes CASSLRGPTDTQYF.

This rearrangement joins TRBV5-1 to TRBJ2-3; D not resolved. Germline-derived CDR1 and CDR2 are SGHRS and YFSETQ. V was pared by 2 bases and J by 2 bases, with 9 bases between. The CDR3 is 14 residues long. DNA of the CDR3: TGCGCCAGCAGCTTCGACTCCCACACAGATACGCAGTATTTT. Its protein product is CASSFDSHTDTQYF.

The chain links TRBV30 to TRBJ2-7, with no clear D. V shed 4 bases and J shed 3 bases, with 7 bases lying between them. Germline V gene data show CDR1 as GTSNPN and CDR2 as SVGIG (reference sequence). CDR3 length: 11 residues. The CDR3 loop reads CAWMIGYEQYF. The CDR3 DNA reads TGTGCCTGGATGATCGGCTACGAGCAGTACTTC.

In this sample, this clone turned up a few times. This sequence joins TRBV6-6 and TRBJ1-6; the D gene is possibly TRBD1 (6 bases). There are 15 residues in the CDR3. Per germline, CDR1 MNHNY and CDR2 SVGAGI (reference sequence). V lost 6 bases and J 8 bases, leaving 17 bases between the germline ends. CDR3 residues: CASRLNREGDSPLHF. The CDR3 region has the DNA TGTGCCAGCAGATTAAACAGGGAAGGAGATTCACCCCTCCACTTT.